The source of this T cell receptor beta chain is a study of T cells expressing NK-cell markers. TCRdb re-called the 5' RACE reads; every CDR3 protein appears as one record, without DNA. Its table lists 300,000 to 500,000 distinct CDR3 sequences. The CDR3 loop spans 16 amino acids. This TCR was sampled from a woman aged 45-65 years in good health. Sequencing was carried out using blood T cells: a sorted CD56 or NKG2C T cell subset, CD4+ or CD8+ T cells, or bulk PBMC T cells (not recorded which). The V gene is TRBV12-3 or TRBV12-4, the J gene TRBJ2-2; TCRdb proposes TRBD2, but this gene call is untestable without DNA. The CDR3 here is CASSRVASGRLPELFF.